A selection of T cell receptor beta chains follows, all from one sample in a study of control samples from healthy donors and cancer patients. The repertoire was sequenced with immunoSEQ multiplex PCR; TCRdb's copy has only in-frame clones and lacks some. The sample carries roughly 450,000 clones, approximately 92% recorded once. The source material was PBMCs. All receptors come from a man in his forties with head and neck cancer. Each CDR3 is given with its conserved first and last residue. D genes are given only for firm matches. Not all rows give a size; the values are once, few, many and, for expanded clones, a class.

TRBJ1-3	TRBV18	.	TRBD1	CASSPTGTGNSGNTIYF	TGTGCCAGCTCACCAACCGGGACAGGGAACTCTGGAAACACCATATATTTT
TRBJ2-7	TRBV5-1	.	.	CASSLAAGSYEQYF	TGCGCCAGCAGCTTGGCTGCAGGATCCTACGAGCAGTACTTC
TRBJ2-1	TRBV3-1/TRBV3-2	.	.	CASSQDGASAPPFF	TGTGCCAGCAGCCAAGATGGGGCTAGCGCCCCACCGTTCTTC
TRBJ1-3	TRBV24-1	.	.	CATPRGYSGNTIYF	TGTGCCACGCCGCGTGGTTACTCTGGAAACACCATATATTTT
TRBJ2-7	TRBV28	.	.	CASSLRQAGEQYF	TGTGCCAGCAGTTTACGACAGGCCGGGGAGCAGTACTTC
TRBJ1-1	TRBV27	.	.	CASSLDESTEAFF	TGTGCCAGCAGCCTGGATGAGAGCACTGAAGCTTTCTTT
TRBJ2-7	TRBV2	.	.	CASSDRLYEQYF	TGTGCCAGCAGTGACAGGTTGTACGAGCAGTACTTC
TRBJ1-5	TRBV28	.	.	CASSFIRGGNQPQHF	TGTGCCAGCAGTTTTATTAGGGGAGGCAATCAGCCCCAGCATTTT
TRBJ2-7	TRBV18	.	TRBD2	CASSIGLAGGPSYEQYF	TGTGCCAGCTCAATCGGACTAGCGGGAGGGCCGTCCTACGAGCAGTACTTC
TRBJ2-3	TRBV25-1	.	.	CASSGHFTDTQYF	TGTGCCAGCAGCGGACACTTCACAGATACGCAGTATTTT
TRBJ1-1	TRBV19	.	.	CASGREMNTEAFF	TGTGCCAGTGGCAGGGAAATGAACACTGAAGCTTTCTTT
TRBJ1-5	TRBV6-2/TRBV6-3	.	TRBD1	CASSYWGQGDQPQHF	TGTGCCAGCAGTTACTGGGGACAGGGAGATCAGCCCCAGCATTTT
TRBJ1-4	TRBV28	.	.	CASSLFSQPEKLFF	TGTGCCAGCAGTTTATTCTCACAACCCGAAAAACTGTTTTTT
TRBJ2-5	TRBV7-2	.	.	CASSSVIGSQETQYF	TGTGCCAGCAGCTCCGTAATAGGAAGCCAAGAGACCCAGTACTTC
TRBJ2-2	TRBV2	.	.	CASSVRRDTGELFF	TGTGCCAGCAGTGTAAGGCGGGACACCGGGGAGCTGTTTTTT
TRBJ2-7	TRBV19	.	TRBD2	CAREWGHLTSGREYEQYF	TGTGCCCGAGAGTGGGGTCACCTAACTAGCGGGAGGGAGTACGAGCAGTACTTC
TRBJ1-4	TRBV11-2	.	.	CASSFNSWVEKLFF	TGTGCCAGCAGCTTCAACAGTTGGGTTGAAAAACTGTTTTTT
TRBJ1-4	TRBV9	.	.	CASSVDEVRREKLFF	TGTGCCAGCAGCGTAGATGAGGTTAGGAGGGAAAAACTGTTTTTT
TRBJ1-1	TRBV3-1/TRBV3-2	.	.	CASSQAWGVGNTEAFF	TGTGCCAGCAGCCAGGCCTGGGGGGTGGGGAACACTGAAGCTTTCTTT
TRBJ1-5	TRBV5-1	.	TRBD1	CASSPGQEGQPQHF	TGCGCCAGCAGCCCTGGACAGGAAGGGCAGCCCCAGCATTTT
TRBJ1-1	TRBV19	.	.	CASSVGRNTEAFF	TGTGCCAGTAGTGTGGGCCGAAACACTGAAGCTTTCTTT
TRBJ2-4	TRBV28	.	.	CASSSTGPTKNIQYF	TGTGCCAGCAGCTCTACCGGGCCAACCAAAAACATTCAGTACTTC
TRBJ1-1	TRBV7-2	.	.	CASRLALNTEAFF	TGTGCCAGCCGGTTAGCCCTGAACACTGAAGCTTTCTTT
TRBJ1-5	TRBV27	.	.	CATSEGWGNRPQHF	TGTGCCACCTCAGAGGGATGGGGGAATCGGCCCCAGCATTTT
TRBJ2-1	TRBV18	.	TRBD1	CASSPAGGSYNEQFF	TGTGCCAGCTCACCAGCAGGGGGCTCCTACAATGAGCAGTTCTTC
TRBJ2-7	TRBV7-9	.	TRBD2	CASSPPVGLATYEQYF	TGTGCCAGCAGCCCCCCTGTGGGACTAGCAACCTACGAGCAGTACTTC
TRBJ1-2	TRBV28	.	.	CASRLRGGDYTF	TGTGCCAGCAGACTGCGCGGAGGGGACTACACCTTC
TRBJ1-1	TRBV10-3	.	TRBD1	CAISWDRMNTEAFF	TGTGCCATCAGTTGGGACAGGATGAACACTGAAGCTTTCTTT
TRBJ2-3	TRBV5-1	few	.	CASTLGATDTQYF	TGCGCCAGCACCCTCGGGGCCACAGATACGCAGTATTTT
TRBJ1-5	TRBV28	many	.	CASSSFSLNQPQHF	TGTGCCAGCAGCTCGTTCTCTCTCAATCAGCCCCAGCATTTT
TRBJ2-5	TRBV9	.	TRBD2	CASSFRTSGSFETQYF	TGTGCCAGCAGCTTCAGGACTAGCGGGAGTTTTGAGACCCAGTACTTC
TRBJ2-1	TRBV7-2	.	TRBD2	CASSLLQTPGLEYNEQFF	TGTGCCAGCAGCTTGCTCCAGACTCCGGGACTAGAATACAATGAGCAGTTCTTC
TRBJ2-2	TRBV5-1	.	TRBD1	CASSFLPPGQGRHTGELFF	TGCGCCAGCAGCTTCCTGCCTCCCGGACAGGGGCGGCACACCGGGGAGCTGTTTTTT
TRBJ2-7	TRBV14	.	TRBD1	CASSQRQGAISYEQYF	TGTGCCAGCAGCCAACGACAGGGAGCGATATCCTACGAGCAGTACTTC
TRBJ2-2	TRBV5-6	.	.	CASSPDGGGTGELFF	TGTGCCAGCAGCCCGGATGGGGGAGGCACCGGGGAGCTGTTTTTT
TRBJ1-3	TRBV11-2	.	.	CASSLNTIYF	TGTGCCAGCAGCTTAAACACCATATATTTT
TRBJ1-5	TRBV2	.	TRBD1	CASRPGTADQPQHF	TGTGCCAGCAGACCCGGGACAGCGGATCAGCCCCAGCATTTT
TRBJ2-2	TRBV9	.	.	CASSVSGRANTGELFF	TGTGCCAGCAGCGTAAGTGGCAGGGCGAACACCGGGGAGCTGTTTTTT
TRBJ1-6	TRBV5-6	.	TRBD1	CASSSDRVDSPLHF	TGTGCCAGCAGCTCGGACAGGGTAGATTCACCCCTCCACTTT
TRBJ2-2	TRBV18	.	.	CASLFFGGELFF	TGTGCCAGTCTTTTCTTCGGAGGGGAGCTGTTTTTT